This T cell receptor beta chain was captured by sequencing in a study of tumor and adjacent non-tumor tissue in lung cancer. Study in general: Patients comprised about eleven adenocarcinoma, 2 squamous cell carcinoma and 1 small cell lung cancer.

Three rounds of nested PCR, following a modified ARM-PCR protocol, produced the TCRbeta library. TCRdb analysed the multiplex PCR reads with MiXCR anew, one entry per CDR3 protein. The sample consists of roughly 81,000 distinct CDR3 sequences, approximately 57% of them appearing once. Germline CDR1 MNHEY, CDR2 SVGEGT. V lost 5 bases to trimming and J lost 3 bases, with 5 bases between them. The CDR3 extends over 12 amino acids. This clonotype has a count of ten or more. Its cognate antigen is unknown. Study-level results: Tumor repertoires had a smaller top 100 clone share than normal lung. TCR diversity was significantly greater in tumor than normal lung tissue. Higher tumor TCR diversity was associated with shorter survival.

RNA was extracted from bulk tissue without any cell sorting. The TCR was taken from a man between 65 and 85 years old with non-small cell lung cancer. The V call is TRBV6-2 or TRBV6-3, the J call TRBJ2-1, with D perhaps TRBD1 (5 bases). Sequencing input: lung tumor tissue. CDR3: CASSRGYNEQFF. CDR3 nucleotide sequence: TGTGCCAGCAGTAGGGGCTACAATGAGCAGTTCTTC.